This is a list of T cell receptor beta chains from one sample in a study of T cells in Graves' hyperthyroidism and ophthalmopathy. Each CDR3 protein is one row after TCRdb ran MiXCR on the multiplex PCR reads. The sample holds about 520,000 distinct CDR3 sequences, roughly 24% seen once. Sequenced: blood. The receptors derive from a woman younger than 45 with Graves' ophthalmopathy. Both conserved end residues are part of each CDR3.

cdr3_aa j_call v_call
CSVPRGFGTAIGGYTF TRBJ1-2 TRBV29-1
CASTQVGGKTQYF TRBJ2-5 TRBV12-3/TRBV12-4
CASQGTAVYGYTF TRBJ1-2 TRBV18
CASSIGGSGNIQYF TRBJ2-4 TRBV19
CASSPTPHGYTF TRBJ1-2 TRBV12-3/TRBV12-4
CASRFGSTEAFF TRBJ1-1 TRBV12-3/TRBV12-4
CASSSRQNPKLNTEAFF TRBJ1-1 TRBV3-1
CASSFTSNTEAFF TRBJ1-1 TRBV27
CASSSKTGSWIRSGANVLTF TRBJ2-6 TRBV13
CASSSNGIQGSGNTIYF TRBJ1-3 TRBV11-1
CASSRGRTQETQYF TRBJ2-5 TRBV18
CASSSRTGGYDTEALF TRBJ1-1 TRBV5-1
CASSPGQWGNQPQHF TRBJ1-5 TRBV12-3/TRBV12-4
CASSTTTRPGELFF TRBJ2-2 TRBV7-9
CASSAVRPTDTQYF TRBJ2-3 TRBV6-2/TRBV6-3
CASRPTTAGSNQPQHF TRBJ1-5 TRBV6-1
CASSLSGGLGAFF TRBJ1-1 TRBV27
CASSSQIGTGNYGYTF TRBJ1-2 TRBV28
CASNVWEGTEAFF TRBJ1-1 TRBV6-1
CASGRGGEYEQYF TRBJ2-7 TRBV12-5
CAISDPGRGDTEAFF TRBJ1-1 TRBV10-3
CATSDLKGYGYTF TRBJ1-2 TRBV24-1
CASSLDTNPTF TRBJ1-2 TRBV2
CASSLETDYGYTF TRBJ1-2 TRBV12-3/TRBV12-4
CSASDIGNTEAFF TRBJ1-1 TRBV20-1
CASRTGTGVYQPQHF TRBJ1-5 TRBV19
CAWSVTGQGEAFF TRBJ1-1 TRBV30
CASSYQGSYGYTF TRBJ1-2 TRBV6-2/TRBV6-3
CASSLSGGIYGYTF TRBJ1-2 TRBV12-3/TRBV12-4
CASSSGTGGGSNSPLHF TRBJ1-6 TRBV12-3/TRBV12-4
CASSDSLQGALNTEAFF TRBJ1-1 TRBV6-4
CASRTGTGADSNQPQHF TRBJ1-5 TRBV5-1
CASSFRTSGGLSYEQYF TRBJ2-7 TRBV11-2
CASSRTAAYGYTF TRBJ1-2 TRBV2
CASSDSGGDEQYF TRBJ2-7 TRBV7-2
CASSQEWTGANTEAFF TRBJ1-1 TRBV4-2
CASSDPSASGNTIYF TRBJ1-3 TRBV25-1
CASSYRPEGGYTF TRBJ1-2 TRBV6-5
CATSSLPHSTGELLF TRBJ2-2 TRBV15
CASSSLGTGGGNTIYF TRBJ1-3 TRBV6-5
CASKEGRGDQPQHF TRBJ1-5 TRBV2
CASSSLILAKNIQYF TRBJ2-4 TRBV6-5
CASSGGTGGTNYGYTF TRBJ1-2 TRBV5-1
CASSPQYSQETQYF TRBJ2-5 TRBV7-6
CASSPSGREGGEQYF TRBJ2-7 TRBV5-1
CASSQEGGGNQPQHF TRBJ1-5 TRBV3-1
CATSDTDQSYEQYF TRBJ2-7 TRBV24-1
CASSYGTVAALETQYF TRBJ2-5 TRBV7-8
CASSPHSGELFF TRBJ2-2 TRBV11-2
CSVETGLTLPEAFF TRBJ1-1 TRBV29-1
CASRPTGTGKAFF TRBJ1-1 TRBV3-1
CASSRDRESGYTF TRBJ1-2 TRBV12-3/TRBV12-4
CASSFWGGAGELFF TRBJ2-2 TRBV12-3/TRBV12-4
CASGDIALDHHQPQHF TRBJ1-5 TRBV6-5
CAISPRGAGETQYF TRBJ2-5 TRBV10-3